One sample yielded the 14 T cell receptor beta chains listed below, sequenced in a study of regulatory T cells in long-lasting Graves disease. Building the TCR beta libraries relied on iRepertoire HTBI primers, and CDR3 regions underwent Arm-PCR. One entry per CDR3 protein, called by TCRdb with MiXCR from the multiplex PCR reads. The sample lists about 470,000 distinct CDR3 sequences, 20% to 25% occurring once. The time point was: persistent/refractory GD, antithyroid drugs over 5 years with positive TRAb. With RNA extracted from PBMCs as input, the TCR library was made. This sample comprised peripheral blood mononuclear cells (PBMCs), obtained when the disease was refractory, from a patient treated with antithyroid drugs. The source of these receptors is a female donor with Graves disease.

This chain uses TRBV7-9 with TRBJ2-3; TRBD2 aligns across 9 bases. CDR1 is SEHNR and CDR2 is FQNEAQ in the germline V gene (reference sequence). This CDR3 contains 16 residues. V was clipped by 3 bases and J by 0 bases; unmatched bases: 4. As DNA, the CDR3 is TGTGCCAGCAGCTTTGTGACTAGCGGAAGCACAGATACGCAGTATTTT. It encodes CASSFVTSGSTDTQYF.

This rearrangement joins TRBV3-1 to TRBJ1-3; D not resolved. Germline lookup yields CDR1 LGHDT and CDR2 YNNKEL (reference sequence). CDR3 size: 16 residues. V was trimmed by 2 bases and J by 1 base, leaving 12 bases between them. CDR3 DNA sequence: TGTGCCAGCAGCCAATCGACGGACTTATCTGGAAACACCATATATTTT. Its translation is CASSQSTDLSGNTIYF.

The gene calls are TRBV6-9 and TRBJ1-4; D unclear. Looked up from germline, CDR1 is MNHGY and CDR2 is SVAAGI. V was shortened by 4 bases and J by 0 bases, with 9 bases between the two germline ends. The CDR3 spans 15 residues. CDR3: CASSCAPATNEKLFF. The CDR3, as DNA: TGTGCCAGCAGTTGCGCCCCAGCAACTAATGAAAAACTGTTTTTT.

The chain links TRBV29-1 to TRBJ1-1, with D hard to call. Germline values: CDR1 SQVTM, CDR2 ANQGSEA. V was clipped by 4 bases and J by 0 bases, with 9 bases between them. The CDR3 has 13 amino acids. CDR3 residues: CSVGSVMNTEAFF. The CDR3 bases are TGCAGCGTTGGGAGTGTCATGAACACTGAAGCTTTCTTT.

This clonotype has only a few counts. V is TRBV6-2 or TRBV6-3 and J is TRBJ1-1; TRBD1 might be the D (5 bases). The V and J ends lost 0 bases and 5 bases respectively, with 10 bases between them. Germline V lookup: CDR1 MNHEY, CDR2 SVGEGT. The CDR3 extends over 14 amino acids. The CDR3 spells CASSYSRGVTEAFF. The CDR3 nucleotides read TGTGCCAGCAGTTACTCTCGGGGGGTGACTGAAGCTTTCTTT.

This clonotype was detected ten times or more. The genes are TRBV20-1 and TRBJ2-7; D gene ambiguous. This CDR3 is built from 13 residues. V lost 8 bases and J lost 0, with 14 bases in between. CDR1 DFQATT and CDR2 SNEGSKA come from the germline V gene (reference sequence). This CDR3 reads CSPLVIGSYEQYF. In DNA, the CDR3 is TGCAGTCCCCTTGTGATAGGCTCCTACGAGCAGTACTTC.

This clonotype showed up many times. The rearrangement uses TRBV7-3 and TRBJ1-1; D is perhaps TRBD1 (6 bases). CDR1 and CDR2 from the germline V gene are SGHTA and FQGTGA. The germline V and J ends were trimmed by 5 bases and 4 bases, with 14 bases remaining between them. The CDR3 runs 14 residues. CDR3 loop: CASSPVQGSTEAFF. The DNA of the CDR3 is TGTGCCAGCAGCCCCGTACAGGGTTCCACTGAAGCTTTCTTT. Full variable domain (rest looked up from reference TRBV7-3 and TRBJ1-1): GAGVSQTPSNKVTEKGKYVELRCDPISGHTALYWYRQSLGQGPEFLIYFQGTGAADDSGLPNDRFFAVRPEGSVSTLKIQRTERGDSAVYLCASSPVQGSTEAFFGQGTRLTVV.

This clonotype was counted at least ten times. This rearrangement joins TRBV6-1 to TRBJ1-5; 11 bases are a match to TRBD1. The CDR3 is made up of 14 amino acids. Per germline, CDR1 MNHNS and CDR2 SASEGT. V was clipped by 10 bases and J by 5 bases; unmatched bases: 7. DNA for the CDR3: TGTGCCACTAAGGACAGGGGGCTCTATCAGCCCCAGCATTTT. Amino acids: CATKDRGLYQPQHF.

This clonotype appeared many times. The chain combines TRBV7-2 with TRBJ1-5; D not certain. The V gene lost 5 bases and the J gene lost 4 bases, with 12 bases spanning the gap. CDR1 and CDR2 from the germline V gene are SGHTA and FQGNSA. This CDR3 has 14 amino acids. In DNA, the CDR3 is TGTGCCAGCAGCCCCGTTAACTCAAATCAGCCCCAGCATTTT. Encoded protein: CASSPVNSNQPQHF.

This clonotype was counted only a few times. The chain joins TRBV20-1 to TRBJ2-5, with 10 bases lining up with TRBD2. The CDR3 loop spans 13 amino acids. V shed 3 bases, J shed 5 bases, and the junction held 3 bases outside the gene matches. CDR1 and CDR2 from the germline V gene are DFQATT and SNEGSKA (reference sequence). The CDR3 loop reads CSASKREGETQYF. In DNA, the CDR3 is TGCAGTGCTAGCAAGCGGGAGGGGGAGACCCAGTACTTC.

This clonotype was found many times. The J gene is TRBJ2-2, the V gene TRBV7-2, with D possibly being TRBD1 (5 bases). The germline V gene encodes CDR1 SGHTA and CDR2 FQGNSA. The CDR3 is made up of 15 amino acids. Trimming removed 0 bases at V and 7 bases at J, with 12 bases between. The CDR3 is CASSLAYIGVGELFF. In DNA, the CDR3 is TGTGCCAGCAGCTTAGCGTATATAGGGGTCGGGGAGCTGTTTTTT.

This clonotype was seen repeatedly, ten times or more. This sequence joins TRBV12-5 and TRBJ1-1, with TRBD1 matching over 10 bases. The CDR3 contains 15 residues. With V trimmed by 1 base and J by 3 bases, 2 bases remained unmatched. Germline V CDR1 and CDR2: LGHNT, FRNRAP. The CDR3 DNA reads as TGTGCTAGTGGTTTGGGGGGGACAGGGGACACTGAAGCTTTCTTT. Its translation is CASGLGGTGDTEAFF.

At least ten counts were recorded for this clonotype. This chain connects TRBV20-1 to TRBJ2-5, with 9 bases aligning to TRBD2. V was pared by 5 bases and J by 4 bases, with 8 bases of the junction left unmatched. The CDR3 spans 14 residues. The germline V gene encodes CDR1 DFQATT and CDR2 SNEGSKA (reference sequence). In DNA, the CDR3 is TGCAGTGCTGGCGGGGGGGGAAATAGAGAGACCCAGTACTTC. Protein sequence: CSAGGGGNRETQYF.

This clonotype was picked up a small number of times. This chain connects TRBV4-1 to TRBJ2-7, with TRBD2 as a possible D gene (5 bases). V shed 5 bases and J shed 3 bases, with 17 bases lying between them. This CDR3 has 15 amino acids. In germline, CDR1 is MGHRA, CDR2 YSYEKL. The CDR3 nucleotides read TGCGCCAGCAGCTCTAGCTCGGGAATCTACTACGAGCAGTACTTC. It yields the protein CASSSSSGIYYEQYF.